One T cell receptor beta chain is described in this entry. 13 Jbeta primers and 60 Vbeta primers were used for the PCR. Measured with immunoSEQ multiplex PCR; TCRdb has only the in-frame clones, and not every one. The sample shows roughly 150,000 clones, 75% to 85% of them seen only once. These data originate in a study of cytomegalovirus exposure and HLA in healthy donors. The V end was cut by 6 bases, the J end by 4 bases, with 25 bases between. This CDR3 is built from 17 residues. Germline CDR1 is MDHEN and CDR2 is SYDVKM. The sequenced material came from PBMCs. The TCR was taken from a young woman in good health and CMV-seronegative. The chain has TRBV28 and TRBJ2-7; a weak D match, TRBD1 (6 bases). The DNA of the CDR3 is TGTGCCAGCAGCGGCAACCTTGGACCATGGGGGCCATACGAGCAGTACTTC. This codes for CASSGNLGPWGPYEQYF. Complete variable domain (other parts from reference TRBV28 and TRBJ2-7): DVKVTQSSRYLVKRTGEKVFLECVQDMDHENMFWYRQDPGLGLRLIYFSYDVKMKEKGDIPEGYSVSREKKERFSLILESASTNQTSMYLCASSGNLGPWGPYEQYFGPGTRLTVT.